A selection of T cell receptor beta chains follows, all from one sample in a study of shared clonotypes between healthy human individuals. TCRdb's table, derived via immunoSEQ multiplex PCR, lists solely in-frame clones and lacks some. In the table there are nearly 2 million clones, over 85% of which are singletons. Sequencing used naive CD8+ T cells sorted from blood. The receptors here all came from a man younger than 35 in good health. The CDR3 runs from the conserved cysteine through the conserved F or W. Fields, in order: V gene, D gene, J gene, clone size, CDR3 DNA, CDR3 protein. A D gene is named only where the DNA matches it firmly. The size of a clone is reported for some rows only, either as once, few or many, or as a class for expanded clones.

TRBV4-1	-	TRBJ1-1	-	TGCGCCAGCAGCCAAGTTGGAACGACTGAAGCTTTCTTT	CASSQVGTTEAFF
TRBV5-1	-	TRBJ2-7	-	TGCGCCAGCAGCTTGGAGCCAGAGCCGGCTTACGAGCAGTACTTC	CASSLEPEPAYEQYF
TRBV5-6	-	TRBJ2-7	-	TGTGCCAGCAGCTTGGGGCAGGAGTGGGCGAGCTCCTACGAGCAGTACTTC	CASSLGQEWASSYEQYF
TRBV4-1	-	TRBJ2-7	-	TGCGCCAGCAGCGCAGGCTTGGCCTCCTACGAGCAGTACTTC	CASSAGLASYEQYF
TRBV10-2	-	TRBJ2-5	-	TGCGCCAGCAGTGAGTCGGCCAGACCCACGTACTTC	CASSESARPTYF
TRBV27	TRBD2	TRBJ2-1	-	TGTGCCAGCGGAATAGCGGGGGGGAGCTCCTACAATGAGCAGTTCTTC	CASGIAGGSSYNEQFF
TRBV25-1	-	TRBJ1-4	-	TGTGCCAGCAGTCCGCGCCGGGACCTCAATGAAAAACTGTTTTTT	CASSPRRDLNEKLFF
TRBV6-5	-	TRBJ1-1	-	TGTGCCAGCAGTTACGCCGGGGCTGGCACTGAAGCTTTCTTT	CASSYAGAGTEAFF
TRBV25-1	TRBD1	TRBJ2-1	-	TGTGCCAGCAGTGACTCACAGGGGTTCCACAATGAGCAGTTCTTC	CASSDSQGFHNEQFF
TRBV9	-	TRBJ2-7	-	TGTGCCAGCAGCGTAGACGGGACGGAATCCTACGAGCAGTACTTC	CASSVDGTESYEQYF
TRBV4-1	-	TRBJ1-1	once	TGCGCCAGCAGCCAAGAATCAGGGATAGTTGAAGCTTTCTTT	CASSQESGIVEAFF
TRBV9	-	TRBJ2-1	-	TGTGCCAGCAGCCAAGGGGGGTCCCTTTACAATGAGCAGTTCTTC	CASSQGGSLYNEQFF
TRBV2	TRBD2	TRBJ2-5	-	TGTGCCAGCAGTGACCGGATAGCGGGGGGTGTTTTGGAGAAGACCCAGTACTTC	CASSDRIAGGVLEKTQYF
TRBV7-9	TRBD1	TRBJ1-1	once	TGTGCCAGCAGCGGACAGGGAGGGCACACTGAAGCTTTCTTT	CASSGQGGHTEAFF
TRBV27	-	TRBJ1-2	-	TGTGCCAGCAGTTTATCGTCCCCAGGGGCCTCTGAAGGCTACACCTTC	CASSLSSPGASEGYTF
TRBV14	-	TRBJ2-3	-	TGTGCCAGCAGCCAAGATCCTGGCTGGGAGGAAGCCACAGATACGCAGTATTTT	CASSQDPGWEEATDTQYF
TRBV7-9	-	TRBJ2-3	-	TGTGCCAGCAGCTCCCTCGGCAATACGCAGTATTTT	CASSSLGNTQYF
TRBV27	-	TRBJ1-1	-	TGTGCCAGCAGTCCAATAATGAACACTGAAGCTTTCTTT	CASSPIMNTEAFF
TRBV9	TRBD1	TRBJ2-1	-	TGTGCCAGCAGCGTTAGACAGGGTAAATCCTACAATGAGCAGTTCTTC	CASSVRQGKSYNEQFF
TRBV19	-	TRBJ2-5	-	TGTGCCAGTAGTATAGTGGGGAATAAAGAGACCCAGTACTTC	CASSIVGNKETQYF
TRBV13	-	TRBJ1-1	-	TGTGCCAGCAGTTCAGGGGAAGGGAGCTACACTGAAGCTTTCTTT	CASSSGEGSYTEAFF
TRBV9	TRBD2	TRBJ2-1	once	TGTGCCAGCAGCGCTCTTAGCGGGGGGGTAAATGAGCAGTTCTTC	CASSALSGGVNEQFF
TRBV4-1	-	TRBJ1-4	-	TGCGCCAGCAGCCAAGTTCCGGGGAATGAAAAACTGTTTTTT	CASSQVPGNEKLFF
TRBV6-4	-	TRBJ1-1	-	TGTGCCAGCAGTGACTGGCCTGGGGCTGAAGCTTTCTTT	CASSDWPGAEAFF
TRBV7-9	TRBD1	TRBJ2-7	-	TGTGCCAGCAGCTTAGTAGTATTACAGGGGATGACCTACGAGCAGTACTTC	CASSLVVLQGMTYEQYF
TRBV15	TRBD2	TRBJ2-3	-	TGTGCCACCAGCAGGGTAGCGGGGGGATCTAGCACAGATACGCAGTATTTT	CATSRVAGGSSTDTQYF
TRBV11-2	-	TRBJ2-3	-	TGTGCCAGCAGCCCCTTTACGGGGACAGATACGCAGTATTTT	CASSPFTGTDTQYF
TRBV2	-	TRBJ2-1	-	TGTGCCAGCAATCCGGGATACTCCTACAATGAGCAGTTCTTC	CASNPGYSYNEQFF
TRBV30	-	TRBJ2-7	-	TGTGCCTGGAGTGGTATCGGGCAATACGAGCAGTACTTC	CAWSGIGQYEQYF
TRBV5-6	TRBD1	TRBJ2-7	-	TGTGCCAGCAGCTTGGGGACAGGGGACGAGCAGTACTTC	CASSLGTGDEQYF
TRBV7-2	-	TRBJ2-3	-	TGTGCCAGCAGCCCCTGGGCGAGGCAAGATACGCAGTATTTT	CASSPWARQDTQYF
TRBV5-1	-	TRBJ2-3	-	TGCGCCAGCAGCTTGGAATTCACGGGTGGCACAGATACGCAGTATTTT	CASSLEFTGGTDTQYF
TRBV25-1	-	TRBJ2-3	-	TGTGCCAGCAGTGAATCTCCGGATCCACGCACAGATACGCAGTATTTT	CASSESPDPRTDTQYF
TRBV11-2	-	TRBJ1-1	-	TGTGCCAGCAGCTTAGGGGACGGCAACACTGAAGCTTTCTTT	CASSLGDGNTEAFF
TRBV5-8	-	TRBJ2-1	-	TGTGCCAGCAGCGGTCTGGTCGGGACACCTCCCTACAATGAGCAGTTCTTC	CASSGLVGTPPYNEQFF
TRBV19	-	TRBJ2-1	once	TGTGCCAGTAGTATAGCAGGTTACAATGAGCAGTTCTTC	CASSIAGYNEQFF
TRBV9	-	TRBJ2-7	-	TGTGCCAGCAGCGTAGCGGCTGGAGCCTACGAGCAGTACTTC	CASSVAAGAYEQYF
TRBV7-2	-	TRBJ2-1	-	TGTGCCAGCAGCTCCCCTCGGGGTGGGCCCGAGAATGAGCAGTTCTTC	CASSSPRGGPENEQFF
TRBV19	TRBD1	TRBJ2-7	-	TGTGCCAGTAGTATTACCGGGACAGGGGCCAACGAGCAGTACTTC	CASSITGTGANEQYF
TRBV29-1	-	TRBJ1-1	-	TGCAGCGTTGAATGGGGGAGTATGAACACTGAAGCTTTCTTT	CSVEWGSMNTEAFF